These 11 T cell receptor beta chains share one sample of origin, sequenced in a study of cytomegalovirus exposure and HLA in healthy donors (TCRdb year 2017). Receptors were amplified or captured by the immunoSEQ multiplex PCR assay. The clones in this table, taken by TCRdb from immuneACCESS, are in-frame only. Not every clone is retained; where verified, under half of the shortfall comes from an unresolved V gene, and the cause of the rest is unknown. The sample data list some 150,000 clones, and approximately 91% of these were observed just once. The top ten constitute about 3% of the sample. The sequencing sample was made of PBMCs. These receptors came from a young woman in good health and CMV-seropositive.

This clone appeared once. The rearrangement links TRBV5-4 to TRBJ2-3; 8 bases are shared with TRBD2. This CDR3 is built from 14 residues. After removal of 2 bases from V and 6 bases from J, the junction contained 5 bases not matched to a gene. From germline, CDR1 is SGHNT and CDR2 YYREEE (reference sequence). The CDR3 here is CASSFRGRMDTQYF. The CDR3 DNA reads TGTGCCAGCAGCTTTCGCGGGAGGATGGATACGCAGTATTTT. The complete variable domain, with remaining parts taken from reference TRBV5-4 and TRBJ2-3, reads ETGVTQSPTHLIKTRGQQVTLRCSSQSGHNTVSWYQQALGQGPQFIFQYYREEENGRGNFPPRFSGLQFPNYSSELNVNALELDDSALYLCASSFRGRMDTQYFGPGTRLTVL.

The rearrangement links TRBV30 to TRBJ2-7; maybe TRBD1 (5 bases). CDR1 and CDR2 (germline): GTSNPN, SVGIG (reference sequence). The CDR3 sequence is 12 residues long. V gave up 5 bases and J gave up 2 bases, with 10 bases separating them. The CDR3 coding sequence is TGTGCCTGGGGGGTGGGGCCCTACGAGCAGTACTTC. Translating gives CAWGVGPYEQYF.

This chain links TRBV30 with TRBJ2-4; 14 bases fit TRBD2. This CDR3 region has 19 residues. The V gene end was trimmed by 6 bases and the J gene end by 1 base; junction bases not matched to a gene: 14. Germline V CDR1 and CDR2: GTSNPN, SVGIG (reference sequence). Written as DNA, the CDR3 is TGTGCCTGTGTTCCTGCAGGACTAGCGGGAGGTACGGCCAAAAACATTCAGTACTTC. It is translated as CACVPAGLAGGTAKNIQYF.

The chain couples TRBV25-1 to TRBJ2-2, with TRBD1 matching over 8 bases. Germline CDR1 and CDR2: MGHDK and SYGVNS. Unmatched junction bases numbered 12, after V lost 3 bases and J lost 3 bases. The CDR3 is 18 residues long. This CDR3 reads CASSESSRGLRDTGELFF. CDR3 sequence (DNA): TGTGCCAGCAGTGAGTCCTCCAGGGGGCTAAGGGACACCGGGGAGCTGTTTTTT.

This clone has just one count. CDR3 sequence reads: CASSLGLGDTGELFF. CDR3 DNA sequence: TGCGCCAGCAGCCTGGGACTAGGGGACACCGGGGAGCTGTTTTTT. This sequence joins TRBV5-1 and TRBJ2-2, with 8 bases aligning to TRBD2. The CDR3 loop spans 15 amino acids. In germline, CDR1 is SGHRS, CDR2 YFSETQ. V shed 4 bases and J 3 bases; nucleotides not matched to a gene: 5.

The table lists this clone with a few counts. The chain couples TRBV10-1 to TRBJ2-7; TRBD2 is a possible D gene (5 bases). Trimming left V 4 bases short and J 3 bases short, with 16 bases between. The CDR3 is made up of 15 amino acids. Germline lookup yields CDR1 WNHNN and CDR2 SYGVQD (reference sequence). The CDR3 loop is CASSGLIARNYEQYF. CDR3 nucleotide sequence: TGCGCCAGCAGTGGACTAATCGCCCGGAACTACGAGCAGTACTTC.

The rearrangement links TRBV2 to TRBJ1-3; 7 nucleotides agree with TRBD1. Germline V gives CDR1 SNHLY, CDR2 FYNNEI. The CDR3 covers 18 residues. V dropped 10 bases and J dropped 0; count of bases not matched to a gene: 18. CDR3 DNA: TGTGCCACACGGGGGGGGACAGACAACCTAGCCTCTGGAAACACCATATATTTT. It translates to CATRGGTDNLASGNTIYF.

The chain employs TRBV29-1 and TRBJ2-7, with 8 positions matching TRBD1. The V gene's germline CDR1 is SQVTM and CDR2 ANQGSEA. The CDR3 consists of 12 residues. V gave up 4 bases and J gave up 5 bases; unmatched junction bases: 4. The CDR3: CSVARQGNEQYF. DNA of the CDR3: TGCAGCGTTGCCAGACAGGGGAACGAGCAGTACTTC.

V is TRBV27 and J is TRBJ2-5; 9 bases are shared with TRBD1. Germline CDR1 is MNHEY and CDR2 is SMNVEV (reference sequence). The CDR3 covers 16 residues. With 3 bases clipped from V and 5 bases from J, the junction kept 10 bases outside the gene matches. The CDR3 DNA sequence: TGTGCCAGCAGTTTGTTCCGGGACAGGGACCTTGAGACCCAGTACTTC. Translation gives CASSLFRDRDLETQYF.

J is TRBJ2-1 and V is TRBV9, with D tentatively TRBD2 (5 bases). Germline V CDR1 and CDR2: SGDLS, YYNGEE. V was trimmed by 2 bases and J by 8 bases, leaving 17 bases between them. The CDR3 runs to 15 residues. The CDR3 DNA reads as TGTGCCAGCAGCGTCGGCCTAGCCTTTAACCATGAGCAGTTCTTC. This codes for CASSVGLAFNHEQFF.

The rearrangement links TRBV9 to TRBJ1-1, with D tentatively TRBD1 (5 bases). Trimming pared 5 bases from V and 2 bases from J, leaving 16 bases between. This CDR3 comprises 15 residues. Germline V gene lookup returns CDR1 SGDLS and CDR2 YYNGEE. In DNA, the CDR3 is TGTGCCAGCAGAGACTTAGACAGTCACAACACTGAAGCTTTCTTT. Protein sequence: CASRDLDSHNTEAFF.